These 14 T cell receptor beta chains came from one sample sequenced in a study of T cells in Graves' hyperthyroidism and ophthalmopathy (dated by TCRdb to 2018 to 2020). The method behind the library was multiplex PCR. Sequencing used an Illumina HiSeq 2000. The TCR beta CDR3 regions were amplified from RNA transcripts. For the first round of RT-PCR on the TCR CDR3, the HTBI primer set was used together with the Qiagen OneStep RT-PCR kit. TCRdb applied fastp at Q25 and MiXCR to the public reads, then kept only in-frame beta chains. Rows are combined by CDR3 protein, so each entry shows the most common genes and DNA. For this sample there are approximately 640,000 distinct CDR3 sequences; 15% to 20% appear just once. The ten top clones hold 3.8% of the sample. Sequenced: blood. These receptors all come from a woman between 25 and 40 years old with Graves' hyperthyroidism.

This clonotype was seen ten or more times. The chain is built from TRBV2 and TRBJ1-1; D is unresolved. V was trimmed by 6 bases and J by 2 bases, leaving 16 bases between them. There are 15 residues in the CDR3. Germline V gene sequence: CDR1 SNHLY, CDR2 FYNNEI. The CDR3 reads CASSADGPGNTEAFF. The CDR3, as DNA: TGTGCCAGCAGCGCGGACGGACCGGGAAACACTGAAGCTTTCTTT.

The table lists this clonotype with many counts. The chain has TRBV18 and TRBJ2-5; D is uncertain. Trimming pared 0 bases from V and 0 bases from J, leaving 5 bases between. The CDR3 consists of 14 residues. Germline values: CDR1 KGHSH, CDR2 LQKENI. Here the CDR3 reads CASSPPRDQETQYF. The CDR3, as DNA: TGTGCCAGCTCACCACCTAGGGACCAAGAGACCCAGTACTTC.

In its sample, this clonotype was seen a few times. The V call is TRBV6-5, the J call TRBJ2-1; TRBD2 might be the D (6 bases). This CDR3 is 13 amino acids long. V was clipped by 6 bases and J by 9 bases, with 15 bases between them. In germline, CDR1 is MNHEY, CDR2 SVGAGI. The CDR3 protein is CASSRGILVEQFF. In DNA, the CDR3 is TGTGCCAGCAGCCGCGGGATATTAGTTGAGCAGTTCTTC.

This clonotype was detected ten times or more. V and J are TRBV9 and TRBJ2-5, with 13 bases aligning to TRBD2. Germline lookup yields CDR1 SGDLS and CDR2 YYNGEE. The trim removed 4 bases at V and 2 bases at J, leaving 8 bases unmatched. This CDR3 is 17 amino acids long. The CDR3 loop reads CASSIGTSGTGQETQYF. The CDR3, as DNA: TGTGCCAGCAGCATTGGGACTAGCGGGACGGGACAAGAGACCCAGTACTTC.

Ten or more counts support this clonotype. The chain has TRBV28 and TRBJ2-7; perhaps TRBD2 as D (6 bases). From germline, CDR1 is MDHEN and CDR2 SYDVKM. Trimming took 4 bases from V and 3 from J, leaving 13 bases between them. The length of the CDR3 is 14 residues. The CDR3: CASSSPGLGYEQYF. CDR3 sequence (DNA): TGTGCCAGCAGTTCACCGGGACTGGGCTACGAGCAGTACTTC.

This clonotype occurred many times. CDR3 sequence: CASSYSLWGNQPQHF. CDR3 DNA sequence: TGTGCCAGCAGTTACTCATTGTGGGGCAATCAGCCCCAGCATTTT. The chain employs TRBV6-6 and TRBJ1-5; the D is unclear. V lost 0 bases and J lost 2, with 8 bases in between. The CDR3 runs to 15 residues. CDR1 and CDR2 (germline): MNHNY, SVGAGI (reference sequence).

The table lists this clonotype with a few counts. This chain links TRBV28 with TRBJ1-2, with 8 nucleotides matching TRBD1. CDR1 MDHEN and CDR2 SYDVKM come from the germline V gene. After removal of 4 bases from V and 7 bases from J, the junction contained 17 bases not matched to a gene. The CDR3 has 17 residues. The CDR3 loop is CASSSTPRTGRELGYTF. CDR3 nucleotides: TGTGCCAGCAGTTCAACCCCTCGGACAGGGCGGGAACTTGGCTACACCTTC.

This clonotype came up many times. The genes are TRBV5-1 and TRBJ2-3; the match to TRBD2 covers 8 bases. There are 14 residues in the CDR3. V was clipped by 4 bases and J by 4 bases; unmatched bases: 5. Looked up from germline, CDR1 is SGHRS and CDR2 is YFSETQ. The CDR3 DNA reads TGCGCCAGCAGCCTCACTAGCGGATCAGATACGCAGTATTTT. Translating gives CASSLTSGSDTQYF.

The table lists this clonotype with many counts. This chain joins TRBV6-1 and TRBJ1-1; D remains unclear. Germline V CDR1 and CDR2: MNHNS, SASEGT. Deletions cut 3 bases from V and 1 base from J, with 15 bases between. This CDR3 region has 16 residues. The chain's CDR3 is CASSDPKGRGNTEAFF. DNA for the CDR3: TGTGCCAGCAGTGACCCCAAAGGGCGGGGGAACACTGAAGCTTTCTTT.

This chain links TRBV29-1 with TRBJ2-1; D is uncertain. Germline CDR1 reads SQVTM; CDR2 reads ANQGSEA. This CDR3 region has 11 residues. The V and J ends lost 4 bases and 3 bases respectively, with 4 bases between them. Written as DNA, the CDR3 is TGCAGCGTTGTACTCTACAATGAGCAGTTCTTC. It is translated as CSVVLYNEQFF.

This clonotype was detected many times. V gene TRBV5-1 combines with J gene TRBJ2-3, with 9 bases lining up with TRBD2. The CDR3 sequence is 15 residues long. V dropped 4 bases and J dropped 5; count of bases not matched to a gene: 8. Germline V CDR1 and CDR2: SGHRS, YFSETQ. The CDR3 loop reads CASSRSGRSGDTQYF. CDR3 nucleotides: TGCGCCAGCAGCCGGAGCGGGAGGAGTGGAGATACGCAGTATTTT.

This clonotype was seen at least ten times. The rearrangement joins TRBV27 to TRBJ2-7; D unresolved. The CDR3 is 16 amino acids. V gave up 0 bases and J gave up 3 bases, with 15 bases separating them. The germline V gene has CDR1 MNHEY and CDR2 SMNVEV (reference sequence). The CDR3 loop reads CASSLSVSRHVYEQYF. CDR3 sequence (DNA): TGTGCCAGCAGTTTATCGGTCTCGAGACACGTCTACGAGCAGTACTTC.

Many counts were recorded for this clonotype. The chain joins TRBV11-2 to TRBJ2-5, with D possibly being TRBD1 or TRBD2 (6 bases each). Trimming took off 3 bases at V and 0 bases at J, with 20 bases between the two ends. Looked up from germline, CDR1 is SGHAT and CDR2 is FQNNGV. The length of the CDR3 is 18 residues. The CDR3 loop reads CASSLRDKSDYDQETQYF. The CDR3 DNA reads as TGTGCCAGCAGCTTGCGGGACAAATCCGATTACGACCAAGAGACCCAGTACTTC.

This clonotype was counted only a few times. At one of its ends the junction is not consistent with the germline gene, which may arise from a read error. The V and J genes are TRBV18 and TRBJ1-1; 10 nucleotides align to TRBD1. The CDR3 has 16 amino acids. Germline CDR1 KGHSH, CDR2 LQKENI. The CDR3 is CAGSIDRGQGNTEAFF. The CDR3 DNA reads as TGTGCCGGCTCAATCGACAGGGGGCAGGGGAACACTGAAGCTTTCTTT.